This TCR beta chain was found in a study of shared clonotypes between healthy human individuals. Germline CDR1 reads SGHVS; CDR2 reads FQNEAQ. The germline V and J ends were trimmed by 0 bases and 1 base, with 9 bases remaining between them. This CDR3 is 15 amino acids long. Study-wide findings and caveats: Naive subsets generally had larger estimated richness than memory subsets. In the sorted subsets, rarefaction showed sequencing was incomplete despite large depth.

The protocol was immunoSEQ multiplex PCR, while the TCRdb copy is restricted to in-frame clones and leaves out a portion. The table has 2 million to 2.5 million clones, approximately 94% seen once; the top ten hold 0.1% to 0.15%. This clone appeared a single time. Its matching antigen is unknown. V and J are TRBV7-8 and TRBJ1-1; TRBD1 might be the D (6 bases). This clonotype was obtained from a man aged 18 to 30 in good health. The sequenced sample was naive CD4+ T cells sorted from blood. As to subset: CD45RA+ positively selected. DNA for the CDR3: TGTGCCAGCAGCTTAGCAAGACAGGCGAACACTGAAGCTTTCTTT. It translates to CASSLARQANTEAFF.